This entry lists 14 T cell receptor beta chains sequenced from one sample in a study of cytomegalovirus exposure and HLA in healthy donors. This PCR relied on a set of 60 Vbeta primers and 13 Jbeta primers. Profiled with immunoSEQ multiplex PCR; TCRdb holds only in-frame clones, not every one. Of 120,000 or so clones listed, approximately 84% were seen once; the top ten hold 4%. Sequencing input: PBMCs. Receptor source: a man between 18 and 35 years old in good health and CMV-seropositive.

The chain carries TRBV10-3 and TRBJ1-2, with 10 bases lining up with TRBD1. Germline trimming cut 6 bases from V and 8 bases from J; bases unmatched to any gene: 9. The germline V gene has CDR1 ENHRY and CDR2 SYGVKD. CDR3 size: 14 residues. CDR3 coding DNA: TGTGCCATCAGCCCGGGACAGGGGCGGGGGGGCTACACCTTC. Translated: CAISPGQGRGGYTF.

The V and J genes are TRBV27 and TRBJ1-2, with TRBD1 identical over 7 bases. This CDR3 is 15 amino acids long. Germline V gives CDR1 MNHEY, CDR2 SMNVEV (reference sequence). V gave up 6 bases and J gave up 3 bases; unmatched junction bases: 10. CDR3 in amino acids: CASRSTGWVDYGYTF. The CDR3 bases are TGTGCCAGCAGATCGACAGGGTGGGTTGACTATGGCTACACCTTC.

The chain recombines TRBV9 with TRBJ1-2, with D possibly being TRBD1 (5 bases). From germline, CDR1 is SGDLS and CDR2 YYNGEE. V was pared by 4 bases and J by 2 bases, with 12 bases between. The CDR3 covers 14 residues. CDR3 residues: CASSRRAGNYGYTF. The CDR3 nucleotides are TGTGCCAGCAGCCGGAGGGCAGGGAACTATGGCTACACCTTC. The whole variable domain, filled in from reference TRBV9 and TRBJ1-2, reads DSGVTQTPKHLITATGQRVTLRCSPRSGDLSVYWYQQSLDQGLQFLIQYYNGEERAKGNILERFSAQQFPDLHSELNLSSLELGDSALYFCASSRRAGNYGYTFGSGTRLTVV.

J is TRBJ1-1 and V is TRBV6-5; D may be TRBD1 (5 bases). The germline CDR1 and CDR2 sequences are MNHEY and SVGAGI. Trimming left V 2 bases short and J 3 bases short, with 10 bases between. The CDR3 length is 14 residues. This CDR3 is CASSYDSPDTEAFF. In DNA, the CDR3 is TGTGCCAGCAGTTACGACAGTCCGGACACTGAAGCTTTCTTT.

This chain connects TRBV18 to TRBJ1-1; D is perhaps TRBD1 (6 bases). Germline CDR1 is KGHSH and CDR2 is LQKENI. This CDR3 is built from 15 residues. V was clipped by 1 base and J by 5 bases, with 14 bases between them. CDR3 in DNA: TGTGCCAGCTCACCACGGGCGGGGGCAGGTACTGAAGCTTTCTTT. The encoded protein is CASSPRAGAGTEAFF.

This rearrangement joins TRBV27 to TRBJ2-7, with TRBD1 matching 9 bases. CDR1 and CDR2 from the germline V gene are MNHEY and SMNVEV (reference sequence). The CDR3 contains 14 residues. J was trimmed by 6 bases and V by 6 bases; bases with no gene match: 9. As DNA, the CDR3 is TGTGCCAGCAGCGCCGACAGGGGGGGACTCGAGCAGTACTTC. Translated, it gives CASSADRGGLEQYF.

This chain connects TRBV30 to TRBJ1-1, with 7 bases fitting TRBD1. The CDR3 is made up of 18 amino acids. CDR1 GTSNPN and CDR2 SVGIG come from the germline V gene (reference sequence). V shed 0 bases and J 0 bases; nucleotides not matched to a gene: 13. The CDR3, as DNA: TGTGCCTGGAGTGTACCCGTGAACCCACAGGGGTTGAACACTGAAGCTTTCTTT. Its protein product is CAWSVPVNPQGLNTEAFF.

This clone was detected only once. One end of the junction is discordant with germline, which a read error may explain. V is TRBV11-2 and J is TRBJ1-2; no clear D. Germline CDR1 SGHAT, CDR2 FQNNGV. The CDR3 has 17 residues. The CDR3 sequence is CASSFASNRALRYDYTF. As DNA, the CDR3 is TGTGCCAGCAGCTTTGCATCCAATCGCGCCCTTAGATATGACTACACCTTC. The whole variable domain, remainder taken from reference TRBV11-2 and TRBJ1-2, is EAGVAQSPRYKIIEKRQSVAFWCNPISGHATLYWYQQILGQGPKLLIQFQNNGVVDDSQLPKDRFSAERLKGVDSTLKIQPAKLEDSAVYLCASSFASNRALRYDYTFGSGTRLTVV.

The chain is built from TRBV7-9 and TRBJ1-1, with 7 bases identical to TRBD1. CDR3 length: 14 amino acids. Germline assignment: CDR1 SEHNR and CDR2 FQNEAQ (reference sequence). J gave up 7 bases and V 5 bases, and 10 bases lay outside the gene matches. The CDR3 reads CASSLTQGVDEAFF. Here the CDR3 DNA reads TGTGCCAGCAGCCTCACCCAGGGGGTGGATGAAGCTTTCTTT.

The chain joins TRBV7-2 to TRBJ1-2; weak D call: TRBD1 (6 bases). V was trimmed by 3 bases and J by 4 bases, leaving 15 bases between them. This CDR3 has 15 residues. CDR1 and CDR2 (germline): SGHTA, FQGNSA. The CDR3: CASSLAGAMGYGYTF. The DNA of the CDR3 is TGTGCCAGCAGCTTGGCGGGGGCTATGGGCTATGGCTACACCTTC.

On this clone itself: This sample includes further DNA sequences coding for the same CDR3. The rearrangement links TRBV7-9 to TRBJ2-7, with TRBD1 as a possible D gene (6 bases). Germline CDR1 is SEHNR and CDR2 is FQNEAQ (reference sequence). Trimming shortened V by 2 bases and J by 0 bases, and 14 bases separated the two germline ends. The length of the CDR3 is 16 residues. CDR3 loop: CASSLIDRTSSYEQYF. For the CDR3, the DNA is TGTGCCAGCAGCTTAATCGACAGGACCAGCTCCTACGAGCAGTACTTC.

This clone occurred once. The CDR3: CASSPPGGRDQPQHF. In DNA form, the CDR3 reads TGTGCCAGCAGTCCTCCAGGAGGGAGGGATCAGCCCCAGCATTTT. The chain employs TRBV6-5 and TRBJ1-5, with D unresolved. CDR1 is MNHEY, CDR2 SVGAGI, per germline. The CDR3 sequence is 15 residues long. V was cut by 5 bases and J by 5 bases, with 16 bases left in between.

Concerning this clone itself: At one boundary the junction diverges from the germline segment, which might be a read error. The chain uses TRBV2 and TRBJ1-1; TRBD1 matches 7 bases. The CDR3 consists of 13 residues. Germline assignment: CDR1 SNHLY and CDR2 FYNNEI. CDR3 sequence: CASREDRAGGAFF. The DNA of the CDR3 is TGTGCCAGCAGAGAAGACAGGGCGGGGGGGGCTTTCTTT.

The J gene is TRBJ1-5, the V gene TRBV7-2, with D unclear. V lost 2 bases and J lost 3, with 8 bases in between. The CDR3 sequence is 14 residues long. The germline gives CDR1 SGHTA, CDR2 FQGNSA. DNA for the CDR3: TGTGCCAGCAGCTTATCGAGGTCCAATCAGCCCCAGCATTTT. Residues: CASSLSRSNQPQHF.